A single sample gave rise to the 32 T cell receptor beta chains below, sequenced in a study of cytomegalovirus exposure and HLA in healthy donors. Use of 60 Vbeta and 13 Jbeta primers characterized the PCR. Assay: immunoSEQ multiplex PCR; the TCRdb copy retains only in-frame clones and omits some. The sample records approximately 160,000 clones, about 76% being singletons. The sample taken for sequencing was PBMCs. Receptors originate from a middle-aged woman in good health and CMV-seropositive.

The chain joins TRBV2 to TRBJ2-3, with a tentative D call TRBD2 (5 bases). Germline V CDR1 and CDR2: SNHLY, FYNNEI. V gave up 9 bases and J gave up 2 bases, with 12 bases separating them. This CDR3 region has 13 residues. CDR3 nucleotide sequence: TGTGCCAGTCAAGGACTTTTCACAGATACGCAGTATTTT. This gives the protein CASQGLFTDTQYF.

In the case of this clone: Distinct nucleotide sequences in the sample also encode this CDR3. V and J are TRBV6-1 and TRBJ2-2; TRBD1 is a possible D gene (6 bases). The CDR3 extends over 13 amino acids. CDR1 and CDR2 (germline): MNHNS, SASEGT. V was shortened by 2 bases and J by 5 bases, with 6 bases between the two germline ends. The CDR3 loop reads CASSETGTGELFF. As DNA, the CDR3 is TGTGCCAGCAGTGAAACAGGGACCGGGGAGCTGTTTTTT.

The rearrangement links TRBV18 to TRBJ2-3; D remains unclear. The V end was cut by 3 bases, the J end by 5 bases, with 9 bases between. There are 13 residues in the CDR3. Germline assignment: CDR1 KGHSH and CDR2 LQKENI. The CDR3 coding sequence is TGTGCCAGCTCACCCCTCGGTGAAGATACGCAGTATTTT. Translation: CASSPLGEDTQYF.

The chain combines TRBV4-1 with TRBJ1-4; TRBD1 matches at 8 bases. Germline V gene sequence: CDR1 MGHRA, CDR2 YSYEKL. V trimming: 3 bases; J trimming: 8 bases; junction bases outside the gene matches: 8. There are 15 residues in the CDR3. This CDR3 reads CASSQAGTGQEKLFF. For the CDR3, the DNA is TGCGCCAGCAGCCAGGCCGGGACAGGCCAAGAAAAACTGTTTTTT.

This clone was recorded a few times. The chain links TRBV18 to TRBJ1-5; 11 positions match TRBD1. The CDR3 consists of 17 residues. Trimming took 3 bases from V and 8 from J; bases not matched to a gene: 12. Germline lookup yields CDR1 KGHSH and CDR2 LQKENI. As DNA, the CDR3 is TGTGCCAGCTCACCCTTCGCTGGGGACAGGGGGACTGAGCCCCAGCATTTT. Its protein product is CASSPFAGDRGTEPQHF.

The rearrangement joins TRBV6-5 to TRBJ2-6, with D unresolved. The V and J ends lost 2 bases and 0 bases respectively, with 5 bases between them. Germline CDR1 reads MNHEY; CDR2 reads SVGAGI. The CDR3 has 15 amino acids. CDR3 sequence (DNA): TGTGCCAGCAGTTACGAGTCCTCTGGGGCCAACGTCCTGACTTTC. Translating it yields CASSYESSGANVLTF.

DNA for the CDR3: TGCAGCGCCAAAGCTCGGGACAGTAGCAATGAGCAGTTCTTC. Translating gives CSAKARDSSNEQFF. The gene calls are TRBV29-1 and TRBJ2-1; TRBD1 matches at 7 bases. V shed 7 bases and J 6 bases; nucleotides not matched to a gene: 12. The germline V gene encodes CDR1 SQVTM and CDR2 ANQGSEA. The CDR3 has 14 residues.

The chain couples TRBV5-6 to TRBJ1-2; 8 nucleotides line up with TRBD1. The CDR3 is 14 amino acids. The germline gives CDR1 SGHDT, CDR2 YYEEEE. V gave up 5 bases and J gave up 5 bases; unmatched junction bases: 8. CDR3 in DNA: TGTGCCAGCAGTTTAGACAGGGGCCCATATGGCTACACCTTC. Protein product: CASSLDRGPYGYTF.

The chain has TRBV5-4 and TRBJ1-2; D not certain. V was trimmed by 6 bases and J by 2 bases, leaving 11 bases between them. Germline V lookup: CDR1 SGHNT, CDR2 YYREEE (reference sequence). The CDR3 contains 13 residues. The DNA for the CDR3 is TGTGCCAGCAAACCCGCGGAAAACTATGGCTACACCTTC. It encodes CASKPAENYGYTF.

The rearrangement joins TRBV7-7 to TRBJ1-3; D not resolved. The CDR3 has 16 residues. Germline V lookup: CDR1 SSHAT, CDR2 FNYEAQ (reference sequence). Between the trimmed V and J ends, which lost 1 base and 0 bases, there was a span of 10 bases. The CDR3 bases are TGTGCCAGCAGCTTAGGGGCGAGTGACTCTGGAAACACCATATATTTT. Translating gives CASSLGASDSGNTIYF.

This clone occurred once. V usage is TRBV9 and J usage is TRBJ1-1; D is unresolved. CDR1 SGDLS and CDR2 YYNGEE come from the germline V gene. Trimming left V 3 bases short and J 5 bases short, with 17 bases between. The CDR3 length is 15 residues. The CDR3 sequence is CASSGEAARGTEAFF. The CDR3 nucleotides read TGTGCCAGCAGCGGTGAGGCAGCCCGAGGGACTGAAGCTTTCTTT. The whole variable domain, remainder taken from reference TRBV9 and TRBJ1-1, is DSGVTQTPKHLITATGQRVTLRCSPRSGDLSVYWYQQSLDQGLQFLIQYYNGEERAKGNILERFSAQQFPDLHSELNLSSLELGDSALYFCASSGEAARGTEAFFGQGTRLTVV.

V is TRBV28 and J is TRBJ1-3, with D perhaps TRBD1 (5 bases). In germline, CDR1 is MDHEN, CDR2 SYDVKM. The V end was cut by 6 bases, the J end by 0 bases, with 15 bases between. The CDR3 runs to 16 residues. CDR3 amino acids: CASSTPGGSSGNTIYF. CDR3 in DNA: TGTGCCAGCAGCACTCCCGGGGGAAGCTCTGGAAACACCATATATTTT.

This chain connects TRBV7-2 to TRBJ2-3; tentatively, D is TRBD2 (6 bases). Germline V gene lookup returns CDR1 SGHTA and CDR2 FQGNSA. This CDR3 has 16 residues. Trimming removed 5 bases from V and 3 bases from J, with 18 bases in between. Here the CDR3 reads CASSRGIAEGTDTQYF. In DNA, the CDR3 is TGTGCCAGCAGCCGGGGGATAGCGGAGGGGACAGATACGCAGTATTTT.

The chain has TRBV5-4 and TRBJ2-1, with D tentatively TRBD2 (8 bases). The CDR3 runs to 15 residues. Trimming removed 4 bases from V and 9 bases from J, with 20 bases in between. Germline loops: CDR1 SGHNT, CDR2 YYREEE (reference sequence). The CDR3 sequence is CASSTGTRGLGEQFF. The CDR3 nucleotides read TGTGCCAGCAGCACCGGGACTAGGGGGCTGGGTGAGCAGTTCTTC.

The chain carries TRBV4-3 and TRBJ1-2; 10 bases map to TRBD1. The trim removed 2 bases at V and 3 bases at J, leaving 3 bases unmatched. The CDR3 loop spans 15 amino acids. Germline V gene sequence: CDR1 LGHNA, CDR2 YSLEER. The CDR3 loop reads CASSQRTGGDYGYTF. The CDR3 DNA sequence: TGCGCCAGCAGCCAAAGGACAGGGGGGGACTATGGCTACACCTTC.

The chain is built from TRBV7-9 and TRBJ1-2; D possibly corresponds to TRBD1 (5 bases). The CDR3 is 14 residues long. Germline loops: CDR1 SEHNR, CDR2 FQNEAQ (reference sequence). Trimming took 4 bases from V and 6 from J, leaving 15 bases between them. DNA of the CDR3: TGTGCCAGCAGCTCAACACAGGACCAAAATGGCTACACCTTC. Its protein product is CASSSTQDQNGYTF.

The CDR3 sequence is CASRKEAGNSYEQYF. DNA for the CDR3: TGCGCCAGCAGGAAAGAAGCGGGAAACTCCTACGAGCAGTACTTC. The chain has TRBV5-1 and TRBJ2-7; TRBD2 matches 7 bases. The CDR3 sequence is 15 residues long. V was pared by 5 bases and J by 0 bases, with 8 bases of the junction left unmatched. Germline loops: CDR1 SGHRS, CDR2 YFSETQ.

The chain recombines TRBV30 with TRBJ2-7, with TRBD2 matching 9 bases. The CDR3 length is 15 residues. The germline V gene encodes CDR1 GTSNPN and CDR2 SVGIG (reference sequence). Germline trimming cut 1 base from V and 2 bases from J; bases unmatched to any gene: 6. The CDR3 region is CAWSDLAGTPYEQYF. CDR3 bases: TGTGCCTGGAGTGACCTAGCGGGGACCCCCTACGAGCAGTACTTC.

The chain joins TRBV6-1 to TRBJ2-3; no clear D gene. Germline-derived CDR1 and CDR2 are MNHNS and SASEGT. The V end lost 3 bases, the J end lost 2 bases, and 6 bases lay between the germline ends. This CDR3 region has 13 residues. CDR3 residues: CASSDLYTDTQYF. The DNA of the CDR3 is TGTGCCAGCAGTGATTTGTACACAGATACGCAGTATTTT.

This rearrangement joins TRBV5-1 to TRBJ2-3; 10 nucleotides agree with TRBD2. Germline assignment: CDR1 SGHRS and CDR2 YFSETQ. CDR3 size: 18 residues. The V gene end was trimmed by 4 bases and the J gene end by 0 bases; junction bases not matched to a gene: 11. The chain's CDR3 is CASSRGVAGGVSTDTQYF. The CDR3 DNA reads as TGCGCCAGCAGCAGGGGAGTAGCGGGGGGAGTTAGCACAGATACGCAGTATTTT.

V usage is TRBV5-6 and J usage is TRBJ1-2; the match to TRBD1 covers 11 bases. The CDR3 consists of 15 residues. J lost 6 bases, V lost 2 bases, and 6 bases had no gene match. Per germline, CDR1 SGHDT and CDR2 YYEEEE. CDR3 residues: CASSFLGQGANGYTF. The CDR3 nucleotides read TGTGCCAGCAGCTTTTTAGGACAGGGGGCCAATGGCTACACCTTC.

The V and J genes are TRBV30 and TRBJ2-2, with D unclear. CDR3 size: 13 residues. The ends were cut back, 4 bases at V and 4 bases at J, with 10 bases in the middle. Germline CDR1 is GTSNPN and CDR2 is SVGIG (reference sequence). Here the CDR3 reads CAWNDISTGELFF. The CDR3 bases are TGTGCCTGGAACGACATATCCACCGGGGAGCTGTTTTTT.

The genes are TRBV6-5 and TRBJ1-1; D gene uncertain. Germline V gene data show CDR1 as MNHEY and CDR2 as SVGAGI. V lost 0 bases to trimming and J lost 7 bases, with 12 bases between them. CDR3 length: 14 residues. The chain's CDR3 is CASSYSRIQGEAFF. The DNA of the CDR3 is TGTGCCAGCAGTTACTCGAGGATTCAAGGTGAAGCTTTCTTT.

The rearrangement uses TRBV5-1 and TRBJ2-1; TRBD2 matches at 7 bases. Germline values: CDR1 SGHRS, CDR2 YFSETQ. J gave up 2 bases and V 3 bases, and 8 bases lay outside the gene matches. CDR3 length equals 16 residues. The CDR3 here is CASSSGGGRPYNEQFF. The DNA for the CDR3 is TGCGCCAGCAGCTCGGGGGGAGGGAGGCCCTACAATGAGCAGTTCTTC.

This clone showed up just once. This chain connects TRBV6-1 to TRBJ2-5; TRBD2 matches 7 bases. V lost 4 bases and J lost 5; bases outside the gene matches: 4. The germline CDR1 and CDR2 sequences are MNHNS and SASEGT. The CDR3 is 13 residues long. In DNA form, the CDR3 reads TGTGCCAGCAGTGGACTAGCACCCGAGACCCAGTACTTC. Amino acid sequence: CASSGLAPETQYF.

The V gene is TRBV29-1, the J gene TRBJ2-7; 7 bases map to TRBD2. Germline lookup yields CDR1 SQVTM and CDR2 ANQGSEA. The CDR3 covers 13 residues. V lost 6 bases, J lost 7 bases, and 12 bases stayed unmatched. The CDR3 protein is CSVFTSALGEQYF. The DNA of the CDR3 is TGCAGCGTGTTCACTAGCGCCCTGGGGGAGCAGTACTTC.

DNA for the CDR3: TGTGCCTGGAGTCGGGGGGAAGGGGGCTATGGCTACACCTTC. This sequence encodes CAWSRGEGGYGYTF. V and J are TRBV30 and TRBJ1-2; D is perhaps TRBD1 (6 bases). The length of the CDR3 is 14 residues. V was trimmed by 2 bases and J by 4 bases, leaving 14 bases between them. The germline V gene has CDR1 GTSNPN and CDR2 SVGIG (reference sequence).

J is TRBJ1-6 and V is TRBV7-9, with TRBD1 matching over 9 bases. Per germline, CDR1 SEHNR and CDR2 FQNEAQ (reference sequence). After removal of 7 bases from V and 7 bases from J, the junction contained 2 bases not matched to a gene. CDR3 length equals 13 residues. CDR3 nucleotide sequence: TGTGCCAGCACCGGGACAGGGAATTCACCCCTCCACTTT. It is translated as CASTGTGNSPLHF.

The chain couples TRBV6-5 to TRBJ2-3, with 7 bases that match TRBD2. The CDR3 totals 15 residues. With 6 bases clipped from V and 2 bases from J, the junction kept 8 bases outside the gene matches. CDR1 is MNHEY, CDR2 SVGAGI, per germline. CDR3 bases: TGTGCCAGCAGCCAAGCGGGGTTTGCCACAGATACGCAGTATTTT. It is translated as CASSQAGFATDTQYF.

The chain employs TRBV28 and TRBJ2-5; unclear D gene. The CDR3 has 14 amino acids. CDR1 MDHEN and CDR2 SYDVKM come from the germline V gene. Trimming cost V 5 bases and J 1 base, with 11 bases left between them. The CDR3 sequence: CASSTVARQETQYF. The CDR3, as DNA: TGTGCCAGCAGTACGGTCGCCCGCCAAGAGACCCAGTACTTC.

The chain recombines TRBV6-5 with TRBJ2-7, with 8 bases that match TRBD2. This CDR3 is built from 14 residues. Germline trimming cut 7 bases from V and 3 bases from J; bases unmatched to any gene: 8. Germline V CDR1 and CDR2: MNHEY, SVGAGI. Written as DNA, the CDR3 is TGTGCCAGCACCCCACGGACTAGCTACTACGAGCAGTACTTC. Translation gives CASTPRTSYYEQYF.

This chain connects TRBV19 to TRBJ1-4; D is unresolved. Deletions cut 5 bases from V and 3 bases from J, with 13 bases between. Germline V gene lookup returns CDR1 LNHDA and CDR2 SQIVND (reference sequence). The CDR3 spans 15 residues. CDR3 loop: CASSPRRPSNEKLFF. The CDR3 region has the DNA TGTGCCAGTAGTCCCCGGCGGCCTTCTAATGAAAAACTGTTTTTT. The full variable domain, completed using reference TRBV19 and TRBJ1-4, is DGGITQSPKYLFRKEGQNVTLSCEQNLNHDAMYWYRQDPGQGLRLIYYSQIVNDFQKGDIAEGYSVSREKKESFPLTVTSAQKNPTAFYLCASSPRRPSNEKLFFGSGTQLSVL.